This T cell receptor (beta chain) was captured in a study of T cells in women clearing cervical HPV infection. Study-level background: Case blood was drawn a median 149 days after lesion detection. Points from the study as a whole: CIN3+ cases had significantly higher TCR richness than controls; evenness did not differ.

As to this clone: Antigen specificity is unknown. The junction shows a germline mismatch at one end, possibly a read error. The read ends 3 residues shy of where the CDR3 ends; the end is completed using the germline J gene.

Repertoires were generated with immunoSEQ multiplex PCR, while TCRdb's copy carries only in-frame clones and drops some. Listed are approximately 44,000 clones; 7.6% falls within the top ten. The length of the CDR3 is 15 residues. The V gene is TRBV12-3 or TRBV12-4, the J gene TRBJ1-1; 9 nucleotides align to TRBD1. This TCR came from a woman between 18 and 70 years old with a cervical HPV16 infection that either progressed to CIN3+ or cleared (not recorded which). Material for sequencing was blood buffy coat. CDR3 region: CASGFGQGRYTEAFF. The CDR3 bases that were read are TGTGCCAGCGGTTTCGGACAGGGGAGGTACACTGAA.